This T cell receptor (beta chain) was sequenced for a study of response to subunit inactivated influenza vaccine. Overall study results and limits: Only a handful of new T cells, the authors suggested, are recruited with each seasonal influenza vaccination.

Trimming shortened V by 5 bases and J by 6 bases, and 13 bases separated the two germline ends. This CDR3 is built from 13 residues. This clonotype was seen a handful of times. Its cognate antigen is unknown. From the RT-PCR reads, TCRdb called clonotypes with MiXCR, one entry per CDR3 protein. The table shows 630,000 or so distinct CDR3 sequences, with approximately 15% occurring only once. V usage is TRBV12-3 or TRBV12-4 and J usage is TRBJ2-5, with D perhaps TRBD2 (5 bases). The TCR sequence derives from a man aged 50 to 59 who received an inactivated influenza vaccine. The sequenced sample was PBMCs from blood, obtained roughly 12 days after vaccination. For the CDR3, the DNA is TGTGCCAGCAGTGAGAGACGGAGGCAGACCCAGTACTTC. It codes for CASSERRRQTQYF.